Listed below are T cell receptor beta chains from one sample, sequenced in a study of CD8+ T cells in alopecia areata. The repertoire was sequenced with immunoSEQ multiplex PCR; TCRdb's copy has only in-frame clones and lacks some. The profile shows roughly 70,000 clones, over 25% of them singletons. Specimen: CD8+ T cells sorted from blood, collected at week 4, from a patient treated with tofacitinib. These receptors all stem from a human donor with alopecia areata. Each CDR3 is given with its conserved first and last residue. The order of the fields is J gene, clone size, V gene, D gene, CDR3 DNA, CDR3 protein. The D gene is left open where the match is weak. A clone size is listed for some rows: how often the clone was seen (once, few, many), or a class if it is expanded.

>TRBJ2-1|few|TRBV29-1|TRBD2
TGCAGCGGATCCGGGACTACCCCGGTTCAGCAGTTCTTC
CSGSGTTPVQQFF
>TRBJ2-1|.|TRBV30|.
TGTGCCTGGATGGCGGGCCAGCTGTTCTTC
CAWMAGQLFF
>TRBJ1-1|.|TRBV29-1|.
TGCAGCGTTTCAGGGATGAACACTGAAGCTTTCTTT
CSVSGMNTEAFF
>TRBJ1-5|.|TRBV27|.
TGTGCCAGCAGTTTATCGTCCCTTTATCAGCCCCAGCATTTT
CASSLSSLYQPQHF
>TRBJ2-7|few|TRBV11-2|.
TGTGCCAGCAGCTTAGCTCACGAGCAGTACTTC
CASSLAHEQYF
>TRBJ2-1|once|TRBV4-1|TRBD2
TGCGCCAGCAGCCCGAGTGGACTAGCGGGGAACTCCTACAATGAGCAGTTCTTC
CASSPSGLAGNSYNEQFF
>TRBJ2-5|few|TRBV23-1|.
TGCGCCAGCACGCCGAGAGACGAGATGTACCAAGAGACCCAGTACTTC
CASTPRDEMYQETQYF
>TRBJ2-7|.|TRBV29-1|.
TGCAGCGTTGAGGGGGGGATCAGACAGGGATCCTCCTACGAGCAGTACTTC
CSVEGGIRQGSSYEQYF
>TRBJ2-3|few|TRBV29-1|.
TGCAGCGTTGAATATGGGGGCATGGGGGATACGCAGTATTTT
CSVEYGGMGDTQYF
>TRBJ2-4|.|TRBV7-9|.
TGTGCCAGCAGCTTAGGGGGTAGTGGAAACATTCAGTACTTC
CASSLGGSGNIQYF